This T cell receptor beta chain was obtained from a study of cytomegalovirus exposure and HLA in healthy donors. The primer mix had 60 Vbeta and 13 Jbeta primers. Measured with immunoSEQ multiplex PCR; TCRdb has only the in-frame clones, and not every one. The data show about 150,000 clones, 70% to 80% seen once. Material: PBMCs. The origin of this receptor is a man aged 30 to 39 in good health and CMV-seropositive.

The DNA of the CDR3 is TGTGCCAGCAGCCCCCGTGCGGACTCTGGAAACACCATATATTTT. It specifies CASSPRADSGNTIYF. The J gene is TRBJ1-3, the V gene TRBV9; no definite D call. Germline V CDR1 and CDR2: SGDLS, YYNGEE. This CDR3 contains 15 residues. The V and J ends lost 4 bases and 0 bases respectively, with 11 bases between them.